Reported below is one T cell receptor (beta chain). V lost 2 bases and J 0 bases, leaving 23 bases between the germline ends. CDR3 length equals 19 residues. In germline, CDR1 is MNHEY, CDR2 SMNVEV (reference sequence). Original handling: Reference gene primer amplification gave nucleated cell count estimates. Data came from immunoSEQ multiplex PCR; TCRdb stores just in-frame clones and leaves some out. For V, J and clone size, that table is used; D and trimming come from the DNA. The sample comprises about 190,000 clones, roughly 78% of which are singletons, and 2.5% to 3.5% rests with the top ten. The data were taken from a study of blood T cell repertoires in COVID-19. For the study at large: The samples span acute and convalescent COVID-19 from the United States, Italy and Spain. Nucleic acid was either cDNA or gDNA, and it came from T cells, B-cell-depleted T cells, or PBMCs.

The V and J genes are TRBV27 and TRBJ2-7; a possible D gene is TRBD2 (5 bases). The sample consisted of peripheral blood. This sequence was found in an elderly woman with active or convalescent COVID-19. The CDR3 reads CASSLQSLTDVGASYEQYF. The CDR3 DNA sequence: TGTGCCAGCAGTTTACAGTCGTTAACGGACGTGGGAGCCTCCTACGAGCAGTACTTC.